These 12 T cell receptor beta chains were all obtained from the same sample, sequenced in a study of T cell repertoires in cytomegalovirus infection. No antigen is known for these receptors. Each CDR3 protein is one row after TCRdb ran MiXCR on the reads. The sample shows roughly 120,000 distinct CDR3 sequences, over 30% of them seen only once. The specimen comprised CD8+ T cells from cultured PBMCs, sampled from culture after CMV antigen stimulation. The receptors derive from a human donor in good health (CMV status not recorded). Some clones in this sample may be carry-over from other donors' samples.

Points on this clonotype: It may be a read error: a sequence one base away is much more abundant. CDR3 nucleotide sequence: TGTGCCAGCAGTTTCTCCCGAGAGACCCAGTACTTC. This gives the protein CASSFSRETQYF. The chain has TRBV12-3 or TRBV12-4 and TRBJ2-5; D gene unclear. Trimming removed 3 bases from V and 4 bases from J, with 6 bases in between. The CDR3 runs to 12 residues.

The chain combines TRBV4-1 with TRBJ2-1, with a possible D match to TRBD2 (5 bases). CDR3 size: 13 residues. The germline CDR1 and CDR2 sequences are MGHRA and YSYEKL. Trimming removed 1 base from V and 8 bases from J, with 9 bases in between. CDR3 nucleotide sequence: TGCGCCAGCAGCCAAGTTGGGCGGGATGAGCAGTTCTTC. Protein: CASSQVGRDEQFF.

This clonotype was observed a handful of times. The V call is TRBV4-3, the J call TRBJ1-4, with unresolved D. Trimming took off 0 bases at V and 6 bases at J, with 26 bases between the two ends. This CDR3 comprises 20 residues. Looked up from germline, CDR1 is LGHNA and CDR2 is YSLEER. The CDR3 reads CASSQETMRGEVWFYEKLFF. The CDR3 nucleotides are TGCGCCAGCAGCCAAGAGACTATGCGCGGGGAAGTGTGGTTTTATGAAAAACTGTTTTTT.

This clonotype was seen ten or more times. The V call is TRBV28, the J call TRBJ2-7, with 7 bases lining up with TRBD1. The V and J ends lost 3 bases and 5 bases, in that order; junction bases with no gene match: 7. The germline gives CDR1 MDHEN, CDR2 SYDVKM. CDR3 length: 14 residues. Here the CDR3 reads CASSFDSTGDEQYF. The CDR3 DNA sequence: TGTGCCAGCAGTTTCGATTCCACAGGGGACGAGCAGTACTTC. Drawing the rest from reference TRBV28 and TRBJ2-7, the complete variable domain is DVKVTQSSRYLVKRTGEKVFLECVQDMDHENMFWYRQDPGLGLRLIYFSYDVKMKEKGDIPEGYSVSREKKERFSLILESASTNQTSMYLCASSFDSTGDEQYFGPGTRLTVT.

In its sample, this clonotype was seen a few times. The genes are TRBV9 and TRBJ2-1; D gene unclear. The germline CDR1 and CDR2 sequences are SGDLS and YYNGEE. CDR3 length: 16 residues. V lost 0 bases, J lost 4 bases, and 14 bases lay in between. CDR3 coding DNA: TGTGCCAGCAGCGTAGGTCCAGGTTCGAGGTACAATGAGCAGTTCTTC. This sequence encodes CASSVGPGSRYNEQFF.

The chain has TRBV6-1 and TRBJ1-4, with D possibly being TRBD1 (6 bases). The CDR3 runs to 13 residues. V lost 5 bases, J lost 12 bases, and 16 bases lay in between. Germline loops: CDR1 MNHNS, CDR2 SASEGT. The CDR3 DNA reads TGTGCCAGCAGTCCATCGCAGGGGCTGGAACTGTTTTTT. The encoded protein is CASSPSQGLELFF.

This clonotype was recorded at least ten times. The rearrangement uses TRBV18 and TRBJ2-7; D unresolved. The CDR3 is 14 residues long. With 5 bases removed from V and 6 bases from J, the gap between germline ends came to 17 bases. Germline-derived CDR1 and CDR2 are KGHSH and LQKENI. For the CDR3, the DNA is TGTGCCAGCTCAGCTAATCCACTAATAGGCGAGCAGTACTTC. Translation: CASSANPLIGEQYF.

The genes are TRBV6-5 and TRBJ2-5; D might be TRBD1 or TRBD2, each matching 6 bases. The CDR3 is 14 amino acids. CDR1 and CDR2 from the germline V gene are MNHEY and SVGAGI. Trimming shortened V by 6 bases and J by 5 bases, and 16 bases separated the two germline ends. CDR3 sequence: CASSLGRGDETQYF. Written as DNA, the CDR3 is TGTGCCAGCAGCCTGGGTAGGGGGGACGAGACCCAGTACTTC.

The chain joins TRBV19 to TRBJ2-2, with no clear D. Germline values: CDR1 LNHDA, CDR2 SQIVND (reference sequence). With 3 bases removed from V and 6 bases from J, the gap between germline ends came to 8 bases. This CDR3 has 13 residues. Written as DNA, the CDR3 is TGTGCCAGTAGTATCGGGTCCCCCGGGGAGCTGTTTTTT. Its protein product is CASSIGSPGELFF.

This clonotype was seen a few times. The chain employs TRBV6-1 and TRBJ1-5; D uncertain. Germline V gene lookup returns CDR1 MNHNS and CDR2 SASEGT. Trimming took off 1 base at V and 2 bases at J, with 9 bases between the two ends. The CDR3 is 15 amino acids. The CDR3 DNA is TGTGCCAGCAGTGAAGTAGGGTATGGCAATCAGCCCCAGCATTTT. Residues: CASSEVGYGNQPQHF.

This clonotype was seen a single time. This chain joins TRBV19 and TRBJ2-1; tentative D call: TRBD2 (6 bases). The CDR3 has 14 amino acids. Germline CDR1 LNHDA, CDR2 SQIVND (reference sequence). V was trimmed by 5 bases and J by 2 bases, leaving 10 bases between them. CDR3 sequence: CASSRRGPYNEQFF. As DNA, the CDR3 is TGTGCCAGTAGTCGGCGGGGTCCCTACAATGAGCAGTTCTTC.

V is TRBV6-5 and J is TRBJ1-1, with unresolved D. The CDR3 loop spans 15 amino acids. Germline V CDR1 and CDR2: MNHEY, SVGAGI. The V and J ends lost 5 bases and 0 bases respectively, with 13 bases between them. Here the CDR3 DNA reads TGTGCCAGCAGTCTCAGCGCAGGTTTGAACACTGAAGCTTTCTTT. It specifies CASSLSAGLNTEAFF.